A selection of T cell receptor beta chains follows, all from one sample in a study of T cell responses to AZD1222 COVID-19 vaccine. Data came from immunoSEQ multiplex PCR; TCRdb stores just in-frame clones and leaves some out. Seen here are under 140,000 clones, less than 90% observed once, and the top ten hold over 1.5%. Specimen: peripheral blood, collected on day 0 of AZD1222 vaccination. These receptors came from an adult in good health. Both conserved end residues are part of each CDR3. Each record gives: D gene, clone size, V gene, J gene, CDR3 DNA, CDR3 protein. A D gene is named only where the DNA matches it firmly. Clone size, where shown, is once, few, many, or a class for clones that have expanded.

.,.,TRBV2,TRBJ1-1,TGTGCCATCCGGAGGGAGAACACTGAAGCTTTCTTT,CAIRRENTEAFF
.,.,TRBV19,TRBJ2-7,TGTGCCAGTAGTAAAAGAGGGATCTACGAGCAGTACTTC,CASSKRGIYEQYF
TRBD2,.,TRBV7-8,TRBJ2-5,TGTGCCAGCAGCTTCAGCGGGGGAGTCCAAGAGACCCAGTACTTC,CASSFSGGVQETQYF
.,.,TRBV3-1/TRBV3-2,TRBJ1-5,TGTGCCAGCAGCCAAGCCAGTTCGCTAACGGGCAATCAGCCCCAGCATTTT,CASSQASSLTGNQPQHF
TRBD2,.,TRBV2,TRBJ2-1,TGTGCCAGCGTACCAGCGCGGACTAGCGGGGCTGAGCAGTTCTTC,CASVPARTSGAEQFF
.,.,TRBV7-8,TRBJ1-2,TGTGCCAGCAGCTTAGAAGTTTCCTATGGCTACACCTTC,CASSLEVSYGYTF
.,once,TRBV27,TRBJ1-5,TGTGCCAGCAGTACGGACGGGACGCTTCAGCCCCAGCATTTT,CASSTDGTLQPQHF
TRBD1,few,TRBV19,TRBJ1-2,TGTGCCAGTAGTCCGTGGGGACAGGGGGCGTCTGGCTACACCTTC,CASSPWGQGASGYTF
.,once,TRBV4-2,TRBJ1-1,TGTGCCAGCAGCCAAGGGCTTACCCAGGGGTACACTGAAGCTTTCTTT,CASSQGLTQGYTEAFF
.,.,TRBV5-1,TRBJ1-1,TGCGCCAGCAGCTCGGGGGACACAGGTAAAGCTTTCTTT,CASSSGDTGKAFF
TRBD1,.,TRBV5-6,TRBJ1-2,TGTGCCAGCACCCTACCAGGACAGGACTGGGACTATGGCTACACCTTC,CASTLPGQDWDYGYTF
.,.,TRBV6-5,TRBJ1-4,TGTGCCAGCAGCCGACAATCAACTAATGAAAAACTGTTTTTT,CASSRQSTNEKLFF
.,.,TRBV19,TRBJ1-5,TGTGCCAGTAGTATAGGGCGGTCTCGGACTCAGCCCCAGCATTTT,CASSIGRSRTQPQHF
TRBD2,few,TRBV25-1,TRBJ2-7,TGTGCCAGCAGTGACTCCACTAGCGGGAGGGGTTGGGAGCAGTACTTC,CASSDSTSGRGWEQYF
.,few,TRBV10-3,TRBJ2-7,TGTGCCATCAGTCGGGGCTACTACGAGCAGTACTTC,CAISRGYYEQYF
.,.,TRBV10-2,TRBJ1-2,TGCGCCAGCAGTGAGGGAGCTCTTAACTATGGCTACACCTTC,CASSEGALNYGYTF
.,.,TRBV6-5,TRBJ2-7,TGTGCCAGCAGTCCCGGGGTAATCTACGAGCAGTACTTC,CASSPGVIYEQYF
.,few,TRBV24-1,TRBJ1-5,TGTGCCACCAGCCAGGACATTCATCAGCCCCAGCATTTT,CATSQDIHQPQHF
.,once,TRBV4-1,TRBJ1-5,TGCGCCAGCAGCCGGCAAACAGCTGCATCTAGCAATCAGCCCCAGCATTTT,CASSRQTAASSNQPQHF
.,.,TRBV4-2,TRBJ1-1,TGTGCCAGCAGCCGGGGGCAGGGGATGAACACTGAAGCTTTCTTT,CASSRGQGMNTEAFF
.,.,TRBV4-1,TRBJ2-3,TGCGCCAGCAGCCAAGATTCTAGGGGCTCAGACAGGAAACTGCAGTATTTT,CASSQDSRGSDRKLQYF
TRBD2,.,TRBV6-6,TRBJ2-1,TGTGCCAGCACCCCGGGGGAGGGCCTTTACAATGAGCAGTTCTTC,CASTPGEGLYNEQFF
.,.,TRBV9,TRBJ2-4,TGTGCCAGCAGCGGGGGGACCCTCGGAGCCAAAAACATTCAGTACTTC,CASSGGTLGAKNIQYF
.,.,TRBV12-3/TRBV12-4,TRBJ1-1,TGTGCCAGCAGTTTACAGGGGAACACTGAAGCTTTCTTT,CASSLQGNTEAFF
.,.,TRBV4-1,TRBJ2-7,TGCGCCAGCAGCCAATGGGGCCAGAGGGAGATCACCTACGAGCAGTACTTC,CASSQWGQREITYEQYF
TRBD2,.,TRBV7-2,TRBJ2-7,TGTGCCAGCAGCACTGGACTAGCGGGAGGGAACGAGCAGTACTTC,CASSTGLAGGNEQYF
.,few,TRBV6-2/TRBV6-3,TRBJ2-2,TGTGCCAGCAGTTACGTCGGGGCGCCGACCGGGGAGCTGTTTTTT,CASSYVGAPTGELFF
TRBD2,.,TRBV7-9,TRBJ2-5,TGTGCCAGCAGCTTTTCTGGCGTTCGAGCGGGGAAAGAGACCCAGTACTTC,CASSFSGVRAGKETQYF
.,.,TRBV19,TRBJ2-7,TGTGCCAGTAGTATTGGCGGGGCCAGCTCCTACGAGCAGTACTTC,CASSIGGASSYEQYF
.,.,TRBV12-3/TRBV12-4,TRBJ1-4,TGTGCCAGCAGTTTATGGGACGAAAAACTGTTTTTT,CASSLWDEKLFF
.,.,TRBV5-1,TRBJ1-2,TGCGCCAGCAGTCGGACCGCTTATGGCTACACCTTC,CASSRTAYGYTF
.,.,TRBV15,TRBJ1-5,TGTGCCACCAGCACAACAGGGCCTGCTCAGCCCCAGCATTTT,CATSTTGPAQPQHF
.,.,TRBV2,TRBJ2-3,TGTGCCAGCAGGCTCCAGGGCCTCCTAAGGGATACGCAGTATTTT,CASRLQGLLRDTQYF
.,.,TRBV5-6,TRBJ1-2,TGTGCCAGCAGCTTGGTGAGGGTGTGGGGCTACACCTTC,CASSLVRVWGYTF
TRBD1,.,TRBV9,TRBJ1-2,TGTGCCAGCAGCGTCCGGGAGGGGGCGTCTGGCTACACCTTC,CASSVREGASGYTF
.,few,TRBV29-1,TRBJ1-2,TGCAGCGAGGGGGGGGCCGCTCGGGGCTACACCTTC,CSEGGAARGYTF
.,.,TRBV6-2/TRBV6-3,TRBJ1-5,TGTGCCAGCAGCCCAAACAGAGGCAATCAGCCCCAGCATTTT,CASSPNRGNQPQHF
.,.,TRBV5-6,TRBJ1-4,TGTGCCAGCAGCTTGGTGGGGGTCTTCGGCGGTAGCGAAAAACTGTTTTTT,CASSLVGVFGGSEKLFF
TRBD1,.,TRBV7-9,TRBJ1-1,TGTGCCAGCAGCTCGGACAGGGTTCTGACTGAAGCTTTCTTT,CASSSDRVLTEAFF
.,.,TRBV10-3,TRBJ1-4,TGTGCCATCAGAGGGGACGGGGATCTTGAAAAACTGTTTTTT,CAIRGDGDLEKLFF
.,.,TRBV5-4,TRBJ2-7,TGTGCCTGGGGGCGGGGGTCGGCCTACTCCTACGAGCAGTACTTC,CAWGRGSAYSYEQYF
TRBD1,.,TRBV3-1/TRBV3-2,TRBJ1-1,TGTGCCAGCAGCCTAAGGGGGACAGCGAACACTGAAGCTTTCTTT,CASSLRGTANTEAFF
.,.,TRBV19,TRBJ1-5,TGTGCCAGTAGTATAAGCCGGGGCAGCAAGAACAATCAGCCCCAGCATTTT,CASSISRGSKNNQPQHF
.,.,TRBV6-5,TRBJ2-1,TGTGCCAGCAGTTACTCGGGTGAGCAGTTCTTC,CASSYSGEQFF
.,.,TRBV6-5,TRBJ1-2,TGTGCCAGCAGCATAACAGGGAGCTATGGCTACACCTTC,CASSITGSYGYTF
.,few,TRBV27,TRBJ2-3,TGTGCCAGCAGGGGCGGTGGAACAACTAGCACAGATACGCAGTATTTT,CASRGGGTTSTDTQYF
.,few,TRBV13,TRBJ2-1,TGTGCCAGCAGCTTCTCAACAGTGGGTCACAATGAGCAGTTCTTC,CASSFSTVGHNEQFF
.,.,TRBV19,TRBJ1-1,TGTGCCAGTAGTATTGGGGGACAAAACACTGAAGCTTTCTTT,CASSIGGQNTEAFF
.,.,TRBV7-8,TRBJ2-1,TGTGCCAGCAGCCCCCGTGATAGGGGGACACGGTTCTTC,CASSPRDRGTRFF
.,once,TRBV6-1,TRBJ2-5,TGTGCCAGCAGTGAATTCATGAGACTACAAGAGACCCAGTACTTC,CASSEFMRLQETQYF
TRBD1,.,TRBV5-1,TRBJ2-7,TGCGCCAGCAGCCCCGGGACAGGGGTACACGAGCAGTACTTC,CASSPGTGVHEQYF